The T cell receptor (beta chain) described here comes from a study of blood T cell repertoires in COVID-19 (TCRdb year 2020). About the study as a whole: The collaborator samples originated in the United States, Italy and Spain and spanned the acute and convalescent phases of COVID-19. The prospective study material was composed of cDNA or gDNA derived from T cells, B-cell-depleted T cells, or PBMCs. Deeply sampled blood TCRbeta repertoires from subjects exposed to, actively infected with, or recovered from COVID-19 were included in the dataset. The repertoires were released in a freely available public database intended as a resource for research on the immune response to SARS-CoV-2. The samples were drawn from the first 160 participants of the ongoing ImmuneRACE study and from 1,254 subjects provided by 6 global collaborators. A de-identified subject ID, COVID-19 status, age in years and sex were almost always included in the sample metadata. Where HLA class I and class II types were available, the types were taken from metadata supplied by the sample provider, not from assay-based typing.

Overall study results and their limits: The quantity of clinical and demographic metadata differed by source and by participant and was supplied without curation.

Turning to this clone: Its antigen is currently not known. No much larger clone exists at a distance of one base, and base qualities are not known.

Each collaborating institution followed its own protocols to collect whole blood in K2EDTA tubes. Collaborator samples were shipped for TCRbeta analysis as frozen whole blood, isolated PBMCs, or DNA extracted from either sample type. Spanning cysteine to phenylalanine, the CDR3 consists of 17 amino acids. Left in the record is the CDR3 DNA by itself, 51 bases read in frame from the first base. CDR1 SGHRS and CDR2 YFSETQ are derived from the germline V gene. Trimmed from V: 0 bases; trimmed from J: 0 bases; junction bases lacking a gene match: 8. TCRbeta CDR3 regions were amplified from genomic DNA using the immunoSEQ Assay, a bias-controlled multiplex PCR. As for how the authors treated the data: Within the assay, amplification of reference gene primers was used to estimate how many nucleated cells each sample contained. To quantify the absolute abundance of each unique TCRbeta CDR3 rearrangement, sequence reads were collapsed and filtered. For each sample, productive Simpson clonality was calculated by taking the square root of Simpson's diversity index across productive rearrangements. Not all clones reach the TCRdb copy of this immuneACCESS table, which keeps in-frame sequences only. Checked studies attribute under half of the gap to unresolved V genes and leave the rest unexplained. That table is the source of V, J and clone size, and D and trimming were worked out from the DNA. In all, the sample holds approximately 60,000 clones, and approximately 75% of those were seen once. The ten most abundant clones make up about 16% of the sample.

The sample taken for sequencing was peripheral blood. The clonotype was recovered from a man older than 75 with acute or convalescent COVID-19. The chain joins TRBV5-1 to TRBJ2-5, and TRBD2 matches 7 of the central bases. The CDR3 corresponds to CASSLAAAGVYQETQYF. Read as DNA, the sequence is TGCGCCAGCAGCTTGGCCGCGGCGGGGGTTTACCAAGAGACCCAGTACTTC.